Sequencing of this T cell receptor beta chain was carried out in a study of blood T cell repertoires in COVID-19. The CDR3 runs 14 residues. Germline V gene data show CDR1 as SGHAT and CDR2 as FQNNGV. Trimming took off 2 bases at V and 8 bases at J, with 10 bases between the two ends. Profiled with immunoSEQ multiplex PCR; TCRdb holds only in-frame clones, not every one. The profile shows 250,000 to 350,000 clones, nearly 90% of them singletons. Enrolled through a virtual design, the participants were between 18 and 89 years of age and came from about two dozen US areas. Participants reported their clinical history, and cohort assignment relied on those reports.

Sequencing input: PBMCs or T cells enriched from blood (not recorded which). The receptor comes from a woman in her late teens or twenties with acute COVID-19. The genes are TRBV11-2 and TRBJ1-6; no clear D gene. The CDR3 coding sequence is TGTGCCAGCAGCTTAAGTCTATCCGATTCACCCCTCCACTTT. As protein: CASSLSLSDSPLHF.